The 6 T cell receptor beta chains below all came from one sample that was sequenced in a study of beta chain features in type 1 diabetes. Study-level results: The study found moderately but significantly shorter TCRB CDR3s in all four CD4+ subsets of Type 1 diabetes patients.

The study reverse transcribed the entire isolated RNA, so it sequenced expressed TCRB transcripts. Repertoires were generated with immunoSEQ multiplex PCR, while TCRdb's copy carries only in-frame clones and drops some. The repertoire includes approximately 250,000 clones, less than 30% of them detected once, and around 0.011% sits in the top ten. Antigen specificity for these receptors is unknown. The sample consisted of naive CD4+ T cells from blood. These receptors were collected from a young woman with type 1 diabetes.

A few counts support this clone. The chain couples TRBV9 to TRBJ2-3; possible D gene TRBD1, 6 bases. The CDR3 covers 16 residues. The germline gives CDR1 SGDLS, CDR2 YYNGEE. The germline V and J ends were trimmed by 2 bases and 0 bases, with 13 bases remaining between them. CDR3 region: CASSVGHMSSTDTQYF. CDR3 DNA: TGTGCCAGCAGCGTGGGACATATGTCTAGCACAGATACGCAGTATTTT.

The chain carries TRBV6-1 and TRBJ2-5; 8 nucleotides line up with TRBD2. J was trimmed by 0 bases and V by 2 bases; bases with no gene match: 8. The V gene's germline CDR1 is MNHNS and CDR2 SASEGT. The CDR3 has 17 amino acids. The CDR3 reads CASSERKSSGYQETQYF. The DNA of the CDR3 is TGTGCCAGCAGTGAAAGGAAGTCTAGCGGGTACCAAGAGACCCAGTACTTC.

The genes are TRBV25-1 and TRBJ1-2; tentative D call: TRBD1 (6 bases). The germline CDR1 and CDR2 sequences are MGHDK and SYGVNS. This CDR3 region has 12 residues. Trimming pared 3 bases from V and 8 bases from J, leaving 10 bases between. The CDR3 DNA is TGTGCCAGCAGTGAGGGGGCAGGGGGCTACACCTTC. As protein: CASSEGAGGYTF.

There are a few counts of this clone. The chain employs TRBV4-2 and TRBJ2-1; a possible D gene is TRBD2 (5 bases). This CDR3 has 15 amino acids. Trimming cost V 6 bases and J 0 bases, with 12 bases left between them. Germline V gives CDR1 LGHNA, CDR2 YNFKEQ. In nucleotides, the CDR3 is TGTGCCAGCAGTCCGATGGGGAGCTCCTACAATGAGCAGTTCTTC. Translating gives CASSPMGSSYNEQFF.

The rearrangement uses TRBV4-1 and TRBJ1-5; no clear D gene. The CDR3 sequence is 17 residues long. Trimming shortened V by 4 bases and J by 0 bases, and 16 bases separated the two germline ends. Per germline, CDR1 MGHRA and CDR2 YSYEKL. The CDR3 DNA is TGCGCCAGCAGCCTCTCCCCGGCGAGGCGTAGCAATCAGCCCCAGCATTTT. This codes for CASSLSPARRSNQPQHF.

The chain uses TRBV30 and TRBJ1-2; 8 nucleotides match TRBD1. This CDR3 comprises 13 residues. The J segment lost 4 bases and the V segment lost 7 bases, leaving 8 bases of the junction unmatched. Germline assignment: CDR1 GTSNPN and CDR2 SVGIG (reference sequence). The CDR3 DNA reads TGTGCCTCCCGGGACAGGACAAGCTATGGCTACACCTTC. Translating it yields CASRDRTSYGYTF.